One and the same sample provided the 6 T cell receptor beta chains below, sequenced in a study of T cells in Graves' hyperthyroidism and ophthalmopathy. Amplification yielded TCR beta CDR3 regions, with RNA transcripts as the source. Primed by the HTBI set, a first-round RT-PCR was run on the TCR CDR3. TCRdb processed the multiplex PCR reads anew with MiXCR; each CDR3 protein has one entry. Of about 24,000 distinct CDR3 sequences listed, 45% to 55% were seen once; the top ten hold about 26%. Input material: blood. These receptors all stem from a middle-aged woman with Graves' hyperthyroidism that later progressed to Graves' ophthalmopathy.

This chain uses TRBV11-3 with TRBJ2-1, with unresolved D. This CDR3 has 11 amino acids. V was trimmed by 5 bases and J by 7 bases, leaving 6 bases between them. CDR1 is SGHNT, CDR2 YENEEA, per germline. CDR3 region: CASSPRNEQFF. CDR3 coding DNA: TGTGCCAGCAGCCCCCGGAATGAGCAGTTCTTC.

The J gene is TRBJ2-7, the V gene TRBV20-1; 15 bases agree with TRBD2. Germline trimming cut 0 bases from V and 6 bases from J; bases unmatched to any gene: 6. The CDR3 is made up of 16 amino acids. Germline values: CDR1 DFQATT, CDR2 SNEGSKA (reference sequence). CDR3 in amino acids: CSAREGLAGGLSEQYF. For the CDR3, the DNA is TGCAGTGCTAGAGAGGGACTAGCGGGAGGTCTGTCCGAGCAGTACTTC.

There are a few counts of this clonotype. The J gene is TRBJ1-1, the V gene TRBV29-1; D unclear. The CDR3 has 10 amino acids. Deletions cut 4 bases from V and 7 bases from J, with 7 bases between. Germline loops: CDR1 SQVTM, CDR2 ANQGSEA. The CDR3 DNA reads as TGCAGCGTTGGGGAGAATGAAGCTTTCTTT. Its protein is CSVGENEAFF.

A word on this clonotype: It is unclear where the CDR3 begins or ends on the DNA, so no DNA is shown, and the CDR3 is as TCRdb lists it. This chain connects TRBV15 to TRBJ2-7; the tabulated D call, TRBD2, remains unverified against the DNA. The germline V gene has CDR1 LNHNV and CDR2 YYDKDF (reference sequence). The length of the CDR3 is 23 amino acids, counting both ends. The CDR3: CATSRDAGGTEAFFGQGTYEQYF.

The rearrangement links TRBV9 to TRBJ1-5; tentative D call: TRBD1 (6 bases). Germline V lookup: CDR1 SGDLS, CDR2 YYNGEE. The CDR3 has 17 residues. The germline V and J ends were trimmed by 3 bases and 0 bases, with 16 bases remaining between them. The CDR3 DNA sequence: TGTGCCAGCAGCGCCAGACAGGACACCTCTAGCAATCAGCCCCAGCATTTT. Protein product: CASSARQDTSSNQPQHF.

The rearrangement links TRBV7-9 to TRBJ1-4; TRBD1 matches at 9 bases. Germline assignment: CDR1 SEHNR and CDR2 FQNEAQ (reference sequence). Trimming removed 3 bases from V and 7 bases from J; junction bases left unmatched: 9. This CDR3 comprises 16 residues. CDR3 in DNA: TGTGCCAGCAGCTTCAGCCAGGGACAGGGAGGTGAAAAACTGTTTTTT. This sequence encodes CASSFSQGQGGEKLFF.